The subject of this entry is one T cell receptor beta chain. This clonotype was observed many times. Its antigen specificity is not known. The sample holds no much larger clone one base away, and base qualities are not on file. The data belong to a study of T-cell reconstitution after alpha-beta-depleted transplantation in children (dated by TCRdb to the mid-2010s). Context from the whole study: The study quantitatively tracked T-cell immune reconstitution after TCRalphabeta/CD19-depleted allogeneic hematopoietic cell transplantation in children using TCR repertoire profiling.

The library was produced with PCR. Sequencer: Illumina HiSeq 2500. TCR libraries were prepared with molecular barcoding, using unique molecular identifiers to normalize TCRbeta repertoire quantification. TCRdb ran its own pipeline on the public reads, namely fastp trimming at Q25 and MiXCR clone calling, and kept in-frame beta chains. A single entry per CDR3 protein holds the most common genes and DNA from its merged rows. This sample holds about 3,300 distinct CDR3 sequences; over 20% were observed only once. The ten most abundant clones make up around 25% of the sample. Read against the paper, the sample's time point label means: day 60 (about 2 months) after transplantation. The sample's treatment or condition label, decoded: allogeneic hematopoietic cell transplantation with graft depleted of TCRalphabeta T cells and CD19 B cells. The transplant recipients were children given TCRalphabeta/CD19-depleted allogeneic hematopoietic cell grafts.

The full study reports these points: Hyperexpanded clone frequencies declined over subsequent months; after one year, T-cell counts and TCRbeta diversity were mostly attributed to newly produced T cells. Apparently early alphabetaT-cell count recovery about two months after transplant reportedly relied on only several hundred rapidly expanded clones derived from non-depleted graft cells. In some patients, the high TCRbeta diversity seen at day 60 was put down to recipient T cells and intrathymic progenitors that had survived conditioning.

The germline V gene encodes CDR1 SGHDT and CDR2 YYEEEE. Spanning cysteine to phenylalanine, the CDR3 consists of 15 amino acids. Only CDR3 DNA is held: 45 bases, read in frame from base 1. V and J are trimmed by 4 bases and 0 bases, and the gene matches miss 4 bases of the junction. The sequences come from PBMCs, mostly from graft donor cells, collected 60 days after TCRalphabeta/CD19-depleted stem cell transplant. The sequence came from a male patient between 2 and 10 years old who had a stem cell transplant for acute lymphoblastic leukemia, so the T cells may come from the graft donor. The chain was built from TRBV5-6 and TRBJ2-1; 7 middle bases align to TRBD2. The DNA is as follows: TGTGCCAGCAGCCGGGGAGGGAACTCCTACAATGAGCAGTTCTTC. Translated, this gives CASSRGGNSYNEQFF.